This record concerns one T cell receptor (beta chain) sequence. The authors sorted naive CD8 T cells as CD8+CD4-CCR7+CD45RA+. TCRdb used MiXCR to reprocess the PCR reads, holding one entry per CDR3 protein. The sample gives 50,000 to 65,000 distinct CDR3 sequences, 25% of which show up once; under 2% is in the top ten. The CDR3 is 16 amino acids. With 4 bases removed from V and 0 bases from J, the gap between germline ends came to 14 bases. The data derive from a study of molecular identifiers for immune sequencing clone quantification. The rearrangement links TRBV12-3 or TRBV12-4 to TRBJ2-3; a possible D gene is TRBD1 (5 bases). The sequencing sample was made of naive CD8+ T cells from blood, with Jurkat cell RNA spiked in. The subset here: FACS-sorted CD8+CD4-CCR7+CD45RA+ naive T cells. The TCR originated in a human donor in good health. Some libraries in this study had Jurkat cell RNA spiked in. CDR3 residues: CASSSLRQISTDTQYF. CDR3 DNA sequence: TGTGCCAGCAGTTCCCTTCGACAGATTAGCACAGATACGCAGTATTTT.